This T cell receptor beta chain came from a study of low-dose radiotherapy and immunotherapy resistance in tumors. V was clipped by 4 bases and J by 6 bases; unmatched bases: 8. CDR3 length equals 15 residues. CDR1 is SGHDN and CDR2 is FVKESK in the germline V gene. Alpha and beta chains were covered, as first-strand cDNA relied on TRAV- and TRBV-specific primers. A roughly 20-cycle PCR with a constant-region primer and V-primer adapter amplified TCRs. Isolated mRNA underwent amplification by in vitro transcription. From the reads, TCRdb called clonotypes with MiXCR, one entry per CDR3 protein. The sample contains tens of thousands of distinct CDR3 sequences, about 17% of which appear only once. Time point indicated: after trial treatment. As for treatment: LDRT plus nivolumab, ipilimumab, low-dose cyclophosphamide and aspirin (RACIN trial). This clonotype came up many times.

The sequencing used PBMCs, collected after low-dose radiotherapy plus immunotherapy. This chain connects TRBV14 to TRBJ2-2; 7 bases are shared with TRBD2. The sequence was obtained from a male donor with prostate cancer. Here the CDR3 reads CASSPRGVSAGELFF. DNA for the CDR3: TGTGCCAGCAGCCCCCGGGGGGTCTCTGCCGGGGAGCTGTTTTTT.